These 10 T cell receptor beta chains were all obtained from the same sample, sequenced in a study of response to subunit inactivated influenza vaccine. TCRdb reanalysed the RT-PCR reads using MiXCR and keeps one entry per CDR3 protein. The sample lists about 520,000 distinct CDR3 sequences; 25% were seen once. The source material was CD4+ T cells sorted from PBMCs, sampled 5 days after vaccination. These receptor sequences come from a man in his fifties who received an inactivated influenza vaccine.

This clonotype was observed a few times. The chain uses TRBV29-1 and TRBJ2-5; either TRBD1 or TRBD2 may fit D (5 bases each). This CDR3 has 13 residues. Trimming left V 6 bases short and J 0 bases short, with 11 bases between. CDR1 and CDR2 (germline): SQVTM, ANQGSEA. The CDR3 reads CSVPGPHQETQYF. The CDR3 nucleotides read TGCAGCGTCCCGGGACCGCACCAAGAGACCCAGTACTTC.

The chain uses TRBV7-8 and TRBJ1-6; 9 bases fit TRBD1. Germline CDR1 is SGHVS and CDR2 is FQNEAQ. V shed 5 bases and J 6 bases; nucleotides not matched to a gene: 8. CDR3 length equals 16 residues. The CDR3 here is CASSPTTGGGNSPLHF. The CDR3 nucleotides are TGTGCCAGCAGCCCAACTACAGGGGGCGGTAATTCACCCCTCCACTTT.

This clonotype was recorded many times. The J gene is TRBJ2-7, the V gene TRBV4-1; 7 bases are shared with TRBD1. V shed 2 bases, J shed 2 bases, and the junction held 3 bases outside the gene matches. There are 14 residues in the CDR3. The germline CDR1 and CDR2 sequences are MGHRA and YSYEKL. CDR3 in DNA: TGCGCCAGCAGCCAATCCCAGGGGGCCTACGAGCAGTACTTC. Translation: CASSQSQGAYEQYF.

The chain employs TRBV6-5 and TRBJ2-1; 7 bases are shared with TRBD2. The germline V gene encodes CDR1 MNHEY and CDR2 SVGAGI. The CDR3 runs 12 residues. J lost 4 bases, V lost 8 bases, and 2 bases had no gene match. The CDR3 coding sequence is TGTGCCAGCCTTAGCGGGTACAATGAGCAGTTCTTC. It is translated as CASLSGYNEQFF.

This clonotype turned up a few times. V is TRBV24-1 and J is TRBJ2-1, with 8 bases identical to TRBD2. The CDR3 sequence is 16 residues long. Germline trimming cut 3 bases from V and 4 bases from J; bases unmatched to any gene: 7. Germline V gene sequence: CDR1 KGHDR, CDR2 SFDVKD. The CDR3 DNA follows: TGTGCCACCAGTGATCCCAGCGGGAGAGATTACAATGAGCAGTTCTTC. It codes for CATSDPSGRDYNEQFF.

V is TRBV12-3 or TRBV12-4 and J is TRBJ1-6; tentatively, D is TRBD1 (5 bases). This CDR3 spans 14 amino acids. Trimming took off 5 bases at V and 5 bases at J, with 10 bases between the two ends. CDR3 residues: CASSLGANNSPLHF. The CDR3 nucleotides read TGTGCCAGCAGTCTCGGGGCAAATAATTCACCCCTCCACTTT.

This chain links TRBV5-1 with TRBJ2-1, with a possible D match to TRBD1 (7 bases). The CDR3 has 12 residues. V was shortened by 4 bases and J by 14 bases, with 16 bases between the two germline ends. Germline-derived CDR1 and CDR2 are SGHRS and YFSETQ. CDR3 nucleotide sequence: TGCGCCAGCAGCGTAGGGGGCGGGGACGAGTTCTTC. As protein: CASSVGGGDEFF.

The chain employs TRBV9 and TRBJ2-7; no definite D call. V lost 0 bases to trimming and J lost 4 bases, with 14 bases between them. Germline CDR1 reads SGDLS; CDR2 reads YYNGEE. The CDR3 has 15 residues. CDR3 in amino acids: CASSVAPGSQYEQYF. The CDR3 region has the DNA TGTGCCAGCAGCGTAGCCCCAGGCAGCCAATACGAGCAGTACTTC.

This clonotype was seen a few times. CDR3: CAIRIGSSGGYGEQFF. The CDR3 nucleotides are TGTGCCATCAGGATCGGCTCTAGCGGGGGGTATGGTGAGCAGTTCTTC. This sequence joins TRBV10-3 and TRBJ2-1; the match to TRBD2 covers 11 bases. Germline lookup yields CDR1 ENHRY and CDR2 SYGVKD. The CDR3 is 16 residues long. V was clipped by 6 bases and J by 9 bases; unmatched bases: 13.

This clonotype was observed a handful of times. The V gene is TRBV5-1, the J gene TRBJ1-6; 10 bases map to TRBD1. Unmatched junction bases numbered 7, after V lost 4 bases and J lost 9 bases. Germline CDR1 and CDR2: SGHRS and YFSETQ. The CDR3 totals 15 residues. CDR3 nucleotides: TGCGCCAGCAGCAAGACCGGGACAGGGGTTTCACCCCTCCACTTT. This translates into CASSKTGTGVSPLHF.